This T cell receptor (beta chain) was recovered during a study of shared clonotypes between healthy human individuals. Background on the study: Sampling drew on donors who were a couple of women and three men aged 18 to 49.

The table came from immunoSEQ multiplex PCR; TCRdb's copy has only in-frame clones and leaves some out. The sample records hundreds of thousands of clones, about 95% being singletons. Naivety among CD8 cells was defined by CD45RO negativity and positive CCR7 selection, thereby excluding terminally differentiated effector memory CD45RA+ cells. Material for sequencing was naive CD8+ T cells sorted from blood. This receptor was identified in a woman in her twenties or thirties in good health.

Written as DNA, the CDR3 is TGTGCCAGCAGTGTATCTGAAGGAGTACTAGCGGGAGCGGACAATGAGCAGTTCTTC. Translation gives CASSVSEGVLAGADNEQFF. The chain combines TRBV6-1 with TRBJ2-1; 11 bases fit TRBD2. The CDR3 has 19 amino acids. The germline V gene encodes CDR1 MNHNS and CDR2 SASEGT. Losses at the gene ends were 4 bases for V and 5 bases for J; bases not matched to a gene: 16.